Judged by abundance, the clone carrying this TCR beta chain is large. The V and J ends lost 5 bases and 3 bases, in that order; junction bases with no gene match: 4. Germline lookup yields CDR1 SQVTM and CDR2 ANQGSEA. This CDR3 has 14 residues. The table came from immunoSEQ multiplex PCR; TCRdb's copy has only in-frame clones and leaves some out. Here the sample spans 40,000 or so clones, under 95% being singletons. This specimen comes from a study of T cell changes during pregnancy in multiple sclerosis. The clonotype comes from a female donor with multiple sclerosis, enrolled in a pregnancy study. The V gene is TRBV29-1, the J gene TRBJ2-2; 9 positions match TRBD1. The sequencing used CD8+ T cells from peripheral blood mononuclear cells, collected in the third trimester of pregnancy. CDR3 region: CSVRTGVDTGELFF. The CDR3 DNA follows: TGCAGCGTTCGGACAGGGGTCGACACCGGGGAGCTGTTTTTT.